This passage covers 15 T cell receptor beta chains from one sample sequenced in a study of CD8 T cells in ankylosing spondylitis. TCRdb reanalysed the 5' RACE reads using MiXCR and keeps one entry per CDR3 protein. The profile shows 110,000 to 150,000 distinct CDR3 sequences, 6.5% to 8.5% of them singletons. Sequencing was carried out using synovial fluid, either unsorted or a sorted T cell fraction (not recorded which). The receptors shown here come from a male donor with ankylosing spondylitis.

A few counts support this clonotype. The chain recombines TRBV12-3 or TRBV12-4 with TRBJ1-6, with 10 bases lining up with TRBD1. Germline trimming cut 8 bases from V and 9 bases from J; bases unmatched to any gene: 4. The CDR3 extends over 13 amino acids. The CDR3 coding sequence is TGTGCCAGCCAGGACAGGGGGATTTCACCCCTCCACTTT. Translating it yields CASQDRGISPLHF.

This clonotype appeared a few times. The chain combines TRBV9 with TRBJ2-1; 7 nucleotides line up with TRBD1. The V gene's germline CDR1 is SGDLS and CDR2 YYNGEE. The V segment lost 4 bases and the J segment 11 bases; nucleotides outside the gene matches: 6. This CDR3 is built from 12 residues. The chain's CDR3 is CASSTPGGQQFF. CDR3 DNA: TGTGCCAGCAGCACCCCAGGGGGACAGCAGTTCTTC.

This chain joins TRBV20-1 and TRBJ2-3, with 10 bases that match TRBD2. The ends lost 4 bases at V and 3 bases at J; junction bases unmatched: 4. CDR3 size: 14 residues. Germline V gives CDR1 DFQATT, CDR2 SNEGSKA (reference sequence). CDR3 in amino acids: CSAMGAGGTDTQYF. CDR3 coding DNA: TGCAGTGCTATGGGAGCGGGGGGGACAGATACGCAGTATTTT.

At least ten counts were recorded for this clonotype. J is TRBJ1-5 and V is TRBV20-1; TRBD1 might be the D (5 bases). Germline values: CDR1 DFQATT, CDR2 SNEGSKA (reference sequence). The CDR3 extends over 13 amino acids. Trimming removed 2 bases at V and 7 bases at J, with 12 bases between. The CDR3 DNA reads TGCAGTGCTAGACGTCAGGGAATACAGCCCCAGCATTTT. Amino acids: CSARRQGIQPQHF.

This clonotype was detected ten times or more. The chain is built from TRBV7-7 and TRBJ2-5, with a weak D call TRBD1 (7 bases). Germline CDR1 is SSHAT and CDR2 is FNYEAQ (reference sequence). The CDR3 length is 13 residues. CDR3 loop: CASGTGAQETQYF. The CDR3 DNA follows: TGTGCTAGCGGTACAGGGGCCCAAGAGACCCAGTACTTC.

This clonotype turned up a few times. The chain combines TRBV7-9 with TRBJ1-1, with D hard to call. This CDR3 has 14 residues. Trimming took 1 base from V and 4 from J, leaving 10 bases between them. Germline lookup yields CDR1 SEHNR and CDR2 FQNEAQ (reference sequence). The CDR3 DNA is TGTGCCAGCAGCTTAGAAGGCCAGTCCACTGAAGCTTTCTTT. This sequence encodes CASSLEGQSTEAFF.

This chain connects TRBV9 to TRBJ2-7, with D hard to call. There are 14 residues in the CDR3. The germline V and J ends were trimmed by 0 bases and 6 bases, with 13 bases remaining between them. Looked up from germline, CDR1 is SGDLS and CDR2 is YYNGEE. Written as DNA, the CDR3 is TGTGCCAGCAGCGTAGGGGCTACCTCCCGCGAGCAGTACTTC. Its protein is CASSVGATSREQYF. Full variable domain (rest looked up from reference TRBV9 and TRBJ2-7): DSGVTQTPKHLITATGQRVTLRCSPRSGDLSVYWYQQSLDQGLQFLIQYYNGEERAKGNILERFSAQQFPDLHSELNLSSLELGDSALYFCASSVGATSREQYFGPGTRLTVT.

This chain connects TRBV5-1 to TRBJ2-7; D perhaps matches TRBD2 (6 bases). This CDR3 region has 15 residues. The germline V gene has CDR1 SGHRS and CDR2 YFSETQ. Trimming took off 2 bases at V and 2 bases at J, with 14 bases between the two ends. CDR3 nucleotide sequence: TGCGCCAGCAGCTTAAGGGGACTCGGAGCCTACGAGCAGTACTTC. It codes for CASSLRGLGAYEQYF.

This clonotype was seen only a few times. The chain uses TRBV20-1 and TRBJ1-1; tentative D call: TRBD1 (5 bases). The CDR3 totals 12 residues. V shed 0 bases and J shed 8 bases, with 10 bases lying between them. Germline V gene lookup returns CDR1 DFQATT and CDR2 SNEGSKA (reference sequence). CDR3 bases: TGCAGTGCTAGAGAGGGGAACAGGGAAGCTTTCTTT. Encoded protein: CSAREGNREAFF.

This clonotype was detected ten times or more. The chain carries TRBV28 and TRBJ1-2; 9 bases are a match to TRBD1. This CDR3 has 16 residues. V was clipped by 6 bases and J by 4 bases; unmatched bases: 12. Germline CDR1 MDHEN, CDR2 SYDVKM. The CDR3 spells CASSPGTGMMSYGYTF. CDR3 sequence (DNA): TGTGCCAGCAGCCCAGGGACAGGGATGATGAGCTATGGCTACACCTTC.

The table lists this clonotype with a few counts. The chain recombines TRBV6-2 or TRBV6-3 with TRBJ2-3, with D perhaps matching TRBD2 (5 bases). The germline V gene has CDR1 MNHEY and CDR2 SVGEGT. This CDR3 has 15 amino acids. Trimming pared 0 bases from V and 6 bases from J, leaving 13 bases between. The CDR3 region is CASSYSRGLRDTQYF. The CDR3 nucleotides are TGTGCCAGCAGTTACTCGAGAGGACTCCGGGATACGCAGTATTTT.

The chain recombines TRBV28 with TRBJ1-1; no definite D call. The V gene's germline CDR1 is MDHEN and CDR2 SYDVKM. V was clipped by 2 bases and J by 8 bases, with 9 bases between them. This CDR3 has 12 amino acids. The DNA of the CDR3 is TGTGCCAGCAGTTTACGCGGCAGCGAAGCTTTCTTT. It translates to CASSLRGSEAFF. Based on the CDR3 plus reference TRBV28 and TRBJ1-1, the full variable domain is DVKVTQSSRYLVKRTGEKVFLECVQDMDHENMFWYRQDPGLGLRLIYFSYDVKMKEKGDIPEGYSVSREKKERFSLILESASTNQTSMYLCASSLRGSEAFFGQGTRLTVV.

The rearrangement joins TRBV5-1 to TRBJ1-2, with 8 bases identical to TRBD1. CDR1 SGHRS and CDR2 YFSETQ come from the germline V gene. The CDR3 loop spans 18 amino acids. Trimming removed 0 bases from V and 0 bases from J; junction bases left unmatched: 10. The CDR3 DNA follows: TGCGCCAGCAGCTTGGCCGCCGGGACAGGCAGATCTAACTATGGCTACACCTTC. This gives the protein CASSLAAGTGRSNYGYTF.

This clonotype came up many times. The rearrangement links TRBV4-2 to TRBJ1-4; D remains ambiguous. V was clipped by 3 bases and J by 0 bases, with 11 bases between them. CDR3 length: 16 amino acids. Germline loops: CDR1 LGHNA, CDR2 YNFKEQ. The CDR3 region has the DNA TGTGCCAGCAGCCAGACCAGCGGGGCAACTAATGAAAAACTGTTTTTT. It translates to CASSQTSGATNEKLFF.

About this clonotype itself: This CDR3 is missing its conserved last phenylalanine or tryptophan, likely due to a read error. The rearrangement links TRBV5-1 to TRBJ1-1; D call uncertain. There are 14 residues in the CDR3. V was pared by 0 bases and J by 3 bases, with 9 bases between. Germline V gene data show CDR1 as SGHRS and CDR2 as YFSETQ. The CDR3 DNA sequence: TGCGCCAGCAGCTTGGGACACCGCGACACTGAAGCTTTCCTT. Its protein is CASSLGHRDTEAFL.